This T cell receptor (beta chain) was sequenced in a study of regulatory T cells in long-lasting Graves disease. This CDR3 has 12 amino acids. CDR1 is MNHNS and CDR2 is SASEGT in the germline V gene. V was clipped by 10 bases and J by 6 bases; unmatched bases: 5. This clonotype was detected ten times or more. The TCR beta library used iRepertoire HTBI primers with Arm-PCR amplification of CDR3. In the authors' methods: Analysis of the samples identified over 60 TRBV and 14 TRBJ segments. TCRdb itself ran the multiplex PCR reads through MiXCR, one entry per CDR3 protein. These V and J calls are TCRdb output, not the study's own analysis. The sample includes under 800,000 distinct CDR3 sequences, 15% to 20% of them seen just once. Specified time point: newly diagnosed GD, antithyroid drugs for less than 3 months. The authors made the TCR library using RNA they extracted from PBMCs. These same records also appear under a second study, on T cells in Graves' hyperthyroidism and ophthalmopathy. That report adds: When ophthalmopathy did not progress within 18 months, Graves' hyperthyroidism was considered stable. HTBI primers were used for first-round RT-PCR of the TCR CDR3. Most clonotypes that expanded in the thyroid above 0.001 also showed up in blood.

This chain links TRBV6-1 with TRBJ2-1; the match to TRBD1 covers 8 bases. Sequenced material: peripheral blood mononuclear cells (PBMCs), taken at new diagnosis, from a patient treated with antithyroid drugs. The clonotype comes from a woman aged 25 to 39 with Graves disease. The CDR3 loop is CAIGQGVNEQFF. DNA of the CDR3: TGTGCCATCGGACAGGGAGTCAATGAGCAGTTCTTC.